This entry is about one T cell receptor beta chain. Its antigen is currently not known. The record has no base qualities; no much larger clone is one base away. The data were taken from a study of identical twins listed by TCRdb under 2016. About the full investigation: The study deep-sequenced TCR alpha and beta repertoires from monozygotic twins, unrelated adults of various ages and cord blood to test whether fetal clonotypes persist. To rule out contamination, the twin experiments were replicated at different times with different library preparation protocols. Overall study results and their limits: The excess sharing between twins in beta out-of-frame sequences was weaker because fewer shared sequences reduced the signal-to-noise ratio. Zero-insertion analyses could be partly confounded by invariant T cells such as MAIT and iNKT, though diverse VJ usage argued against such confounding for most clonotypes. Recombination models systematically underestimated out-of-frame TCR alpha sharing in monozygotic twins but agreed with sharing between unrelated individuals. Because the same donors could not be followed over many years, conclusions were based on cross-sectional statistical analysis. Fewer insertions were carried by abundant cord blood beta clonotypes, a similar but weaker trend appeared in young adult naive repertoires, and no such trend appeared in memory repertoires. Out-of-frame TCR alpha sequences shared between twins showed an excess of low generation-probability sequences compared with coincidental sharing between unrelated individuals.

V loses 11 bases, J loses 3 bases, and the germline ends lie 12 bases apart. There are 12 amino acids in the CDR3, from cysteine to phenylalanine inclusive. Solely the CDR3 DNA is kept, with 36 bases framed from the first base. The CDR1 and CDR2 encoded by the germline V gene are SGHNT and YENEEA. All donors were healthy Caucasians. The twin cohort comprised three pairs of female monozygotic twins, all aged roughly 18 to 29 years. CD4+ and CD8+ T cell populations were isolated with positive isolation kits from Invitrogen. The library was made by 5' RACE. Sequencing relied on an Illumina HiSeq 2000. A universal primer binding site was added through template switching, and the final cDNA carried a unique molecular identifier so that TCR cDNA molecules could be counted accurately. First-strand cDNA for TCR alpha and beta chains was synthesized from specific primers in the conserved constant-segment region. To control for contamination, each cDNA library was double barcoded with a SMART-Mk sample barcode plus Illumina barcodes. Two successive PCR steps introduced TruSeq adapter sequences along with Illumina sample barcodes. Sequencing of the TCR alpha and beta cDNA libraries was done on the Illumina HiSeq platform using custom primers. The study's own analysis went as follows. Raw reads were processed with MiGEC to extract unique molecular identifiers, and MiXCR was used to determine CDR3 positions. For each individual, recombination models were inferred using an EM algorithm with the repgenHMM and IGoR tools. The analysis of shared clonotypes was done with the tcR package in R, with sharing normalized by the product of cloneset sizes. To study raw recombination free of thymic and clonal selection effects, out-of-frame nonproductive sequences were analyzed. TCRdb reprocessed the public reads (quality trimming at Q25 with fastp, clone calling with MiXCR) and kept in-frame beta chains. Rows are combined by CDR3 protein, so each entry shows the most common genes and DNA. These V and J calls are TCRdb output, not the study's own analysis. In all, the sample holds 300,000 to 350,000 distinct CDR3 sequences, and roughly 12% of those were seen once. More than 6% of the sample goes to the ten largest clones.

These same records also appear under a second study, on yellow fever vaccine responses in identical twins. That second report states: According to the authors, in identical twins the way T cells responded to vaccination appeared partly convergent and partly personalized. The study precisely tracked vaccine-responding T cell clones in identical twins.

The sample comprised CD8+ T cells sorted from blood. This clonotype originated in a woman between 18 and 29 years old in good health. This chain joins TRBV11-3 to TRBJ2-3; no D segment can be confidently identified. CDR3 sequence: CACEKSTDTQYF. The DNA sequence is as follows: TGTGCCTGCGAGAAAAGTACAGATACGCAGTATTTT. The CDR3 plus the reference TRBV11-3 and TRBJ2-3 genes for the other parts give the full variable domain: EAGVVQSPRYKIIEKKQPVAFWCNPISGHNTLYWYLQNLGQGPELLIRYENEEAVDDSQLPKDRFSAERLKGVDSTLKIQPAELGDSAVYLCACEKSTDTQYFGPGTRLTVL.